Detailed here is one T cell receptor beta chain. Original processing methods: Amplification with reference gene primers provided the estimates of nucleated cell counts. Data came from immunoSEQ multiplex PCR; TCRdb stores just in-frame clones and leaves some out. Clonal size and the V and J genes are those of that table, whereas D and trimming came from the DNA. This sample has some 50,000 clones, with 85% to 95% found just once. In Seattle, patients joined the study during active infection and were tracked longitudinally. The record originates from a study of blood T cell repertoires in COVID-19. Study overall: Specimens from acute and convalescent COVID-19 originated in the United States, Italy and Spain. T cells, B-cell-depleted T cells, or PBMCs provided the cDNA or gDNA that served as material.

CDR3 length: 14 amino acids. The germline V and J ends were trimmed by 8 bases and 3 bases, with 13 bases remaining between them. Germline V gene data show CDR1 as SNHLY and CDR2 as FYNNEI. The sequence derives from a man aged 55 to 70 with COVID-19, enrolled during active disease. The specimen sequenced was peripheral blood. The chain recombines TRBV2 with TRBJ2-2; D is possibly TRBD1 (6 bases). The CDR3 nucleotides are TGTGCCAGCGGACAGAGGTGGGACACCGGGGAGCTGTTTTTT. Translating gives CASGQRWDTGELFF.